Each of the 12 T cell receptor beta chains below was sequenced from the same sample in a study of blood T cells in healthy people across ages. Primed by a sample-barcoded 5' primer and a J-beta primer mix, a second PCR proceeded for 7 to 11 cycles. TCRdb ran MiXCR on the 5' RACE reads and lists one entry per CDR3 protein. Of approximately 1,000,000 distinct CDR3 sequences listed, more than 40% are singletons. The sequenced sample was blood. The receptors come from a woman aged 55-69 years in good health.

Remarks on this clonotype: The junction shows a germline mismatch at one end, possibly a read error. This chain connects TRBV6-2 or TRBV6-3 to TRBJ2-1; 7 bases map to TRBD2. The germline V gene encodes CDR1 MNHEY and CDR2 SVGEGT. The length of the CDR3 is 15 residues. The CDR3 DNA sequence: TGTGCCAGCAGAACAGGCGGGCGGGACTACAATGGGCAGTTCTTC. Translating gives CASRTGGRDYNGQFF.

The gene calls are TRBV15 and TRBJ2-4; D is unclear. Germline-derived CDR1 and CDR2 are LNHNV and YYDKDF (reference sequence). The CDR3 length is 14 residues. Trimming stripped 2 bases from V and 13 bases from J, with 18 bases between. The CDR3, as DNA: TGTGCCACCAGCAGACGCCAGGCGCCCCAGGAACAGTACTTC. Encoded protein: CATSRRQAPQEQYF.

The chain uses TRBV24-1 and TRBJ2-5; D is perhaps TRBD1 (6 bases). V lost 6 bases and J 4 bases, leaving 11 bases between the germline ends. Per the germline V gene, CDR1 is KGHDR and CDR2 is SFDVKD. The CDR3 sequence is 13 residues long. The DNA of the CDR3 is TGTGCCACCAGTAGGACAGCCCGAGAGACCCAGTACTTC. It encodes CATSRTARETQYF.

Only a few counts were recorded for this clonotype. The V call is TRBV19, the J call TRBJ1-2; tentative D call: TRBD1 (6 bases). Germline lookup yields CDR1 LNHDA and CDR2 SQIVND (reference sequence). CDR3 length equals 12 residues. V was trimmed by 6 bases and J by 3 bases, leaving 8 bases between them. CDR3 sequence reads: CASRTGHYGYTF. CDR3 DNA: TGTGCCAGTAGGACAGGTCACTATGGCTACACCTTC.

The genes are TRBV20-1 and TRBJ2-7; 8 bases line up with TRBD2. The CDR3 runs to 15 residues. Germline V gives CDR1 DFQATT, CDR2 SNEGSKA (reference sequence). J gave up 3 bases and V 4 bases, and 11 bases lay outside the gene matches. CDR3 DNA: TGCAGTGCTATGGTCCGGGAGGGCCTCGGCTACGAGCAGTACTTC. Its translation: CSAMVREGLGYEQYF.

Only one count was recorded for this clonotype. The CDR3 coding sequence is TGCAGTACATCTAGCGGGCCACACCAGGGGACCCAGTACTTC. As protein: CSTSSGPHQGTQYF. The V gene is TRBV20-1, the J gene TRBJ2-7, with TRBD2 identical over 8 bases. The J call may not be correct, given that the DNA end is closer to TRBJ2-5. Germline CDR1 DFQATT, CDR2 SNEGSKA (reference sequence). The CDR3 has 14 amino acids.

This clonotype was detected only a few times. The rearrangement links TRBV9 to TRBJ2-7; D call uncertain. Germline CDR1 SGDLS, CDR2 YYNGEE. The CDR3 sequence is 13 residues long. V lost 4 bases to trimming and J lost 2 bases, with 10 bases between them. CDR3 bases: TGTGCCAGCAGCCCCGGGTTTGCCTACGAGCAGTACTTC. Protein sequence: CASSPGFAYEQYF.

This chain connects TRBV27 to TRBJ2-3; 7 bases agree with TRBD1. The ends lost 8 bases at V and 4 bases at J; junction bases unmatched: 12. Germline V gene data show CDR1 as MNHEY and CDR2 as SMNVEV (reference sequence). The CDR3 length is 15 residues. The CDR3 sequence is CASLPGGSLPDTQYF. The DNA for the CDR3 is TGTGCCAGCCTACCAGGGGGTAGTCTTCCAGATACGCAGTATTTT.

The J gene is TRBJ2-3, the V gene TRBV9; D perhaps matches TRBD1 (6 bases). The germline V gene encodes CDR1 SGDLS and CDR2 YYNGEE. V shed 1 base and J shed 6 bases, with 9 bases lying between them. This CDR3 is built from 13 residues. The CDR3 reads CASSVTGFDTQYF. The CDR3 coding sequence is TGTGCCAGCAGCGTAACAGGGTTCGATACGCAGTATTTT.

This clonotype was detected only a few times. This chain uses TRBV27 with TRBJ2-3, with D hard to call. Trimming cost V 3 bases and J 2 bases, with 12 bases left between them. The V gene's germline CDR1 is MNHEY and CDR2 SMNVEV (reference sequence). This CDR3 is built from 15 residues. This chain's CDR3 is CASSLGFQNTDTQYF. DNA of the CDR3: TGTGCCAGCAGTTTGGGTTTCCAGAACACAGATACGCAGTATTTT.

This clonotype came up once. The chain carries TRBV20-1 and TRBJ2-1; 9 bases map to TRBD2. Unmatched junction bases numbered 13, after V lost 4 bases and J lost 6 bases. This CDR3 contains 16 residues. Germline loops: CDR1 DFQATT, CDR2 SNEGSKA (reference sequence). This CDR3 is CSATRPLGLAINEQFF. CDR3 bases: TGCAGTGCTACTCGCCCCTTGGGACTAGCAATCAATGAGCAGTTCTTC.

The gene calls are TRBV9 and TRBJ2-1; D gene uncertain. The CDR3 is 12 amino acids. Germline values: CDR1 SGDLS, CDR2 YYNGEE. Between the trimmed V and J ends, which lost 0 bases and 4 bases, there was a span of 2 bases. The CDR3 here is CASSVEYNEQFF. The CDR3 region has the DNA TGTGCCAGCAGCGTAGAGTACAATGAGCAGTTCTTC.